This is a list of T cell receptor beta chains from one sample in a study of glioma-infiltrating T cells after dendritic cell vaccination. Using immunoSEQ multiplex PCR, the repertoire was profiled, and TCRdb retains in-frame clones only, with some absent. The sample consists of about 64,000 clones, 86% of them appearing once. The input for sequencing was blood, taken after dendritic cell vaccination. The receptors derive from a human donor with glioblastoma. CDR3s include the opening cysteine and the closing phenylalanine or tryptophan. A D gene is named only where the DNA matches it firmly. Size tells how often a clone was seen (once, few, many) or the class of an expanded clone, and some rows leave it out.

clone_size d_call j_call v_call cdr3_nt cdr3_aa
NA NA TRBJ2-7 TRBV7-7 TGTGCCAGCAGCTTAGATATAGAGGACGAGCAGTACTTC CASSLDIEDEQYF
NA TRBD1 TRBJ2-7 TRBV9 TGTGCCAGCAGCGCCTCCAGGGGGTTTGGTGGCGAGCAGTACTTC CASSASRGFGGEQYF
NA TRBD1 TRBJ2-7 TRBV6-1 TGTGCCAGCAGCTACAGGGGCGAGCAGTACTTC CASSYRGEQYF
NA TRBD1 TRBJ2-5 TRBV7-2 TGTGCCAGCAGCTTTGGGACAGGAGAGACCCAGTACTTC CASSFGTGETQYF
NA TRBD1 TRBJ2-7 TRBV6-5 TGTGCCAGCAGTTGGACAGGCGAGCAGTACTTC CASSWTGEQYF
NA NA TRBJ1-4 TRBV11-2 TGTGCCAGCAGCCCGACGGGGAAAAATGAAAAACTGTTTTTT CASSPTGKNEKLFF
NA NA TRBJ2-7 TRBV15 TGTGCCACCAGCAGAGATATAGCAGTTTCCTACGAGCAGTACTTC CATSRDIAVSYEQYF
NA TRBD2 TRBJ2-7 TRBV7-2 TGTGCCAGCAGCTTAGCGTTTGGCGGGAGCTCCTACGAGCAGTACTTC CASSLAFGGSSYEQYF
NA TRBD1 TRBJ1-5 TRBV6-5 TGTGCCAGCAGTCCGGGACAGGGACATCAGCCCCAGCATTTT CASSPGQGHQPQHF
NA NA TRBJ2-1 TRBV4-3 TGCGCCAGCAGCGGTCACAGGGGAGGTGAGCAGTTCTTC CASSGHRGGEQFF
NA TRBD1 TRBJ1-3 TRBV19 TGTGCCAGTAGCACTACAGACAGGGCTGGAAACACCATATATTTT CASSTTDRAGNTIYF
NA TRBD1 TRBJ2-7 TRBV30 TGTGCCTGGAGTGTAAGGACAGGGACAGGGGGCGAGCAGTACTTC CAWSVRTGTGGEQYF
NA NA TRBJ2-3 TRBV11-1 TGTGCCAGCAGCTATAAAGATACGCAGTATTTT CASSYKDTQYF
NA TRBD2 TRBJ2-3 TRBV4-3 TGCGCCAGCAGCCAGGGGACTAGCGGGGGCCTCTGGGATACGCAGTATTTT CASSQGTSGGLWDTQYF
NA NA TRBJ1-5 TRBV4-2 TGTGCCAGCAGCCAAGTACTTTCGAGCAGGGATATGCCCCAGCATTTT CASSQVLSSRDMPQHF
NA TRBD2 TRBJ2-3 TRBV6-6 TGTGCCAGCAGTTACTCTAGCGGGGGGGCCGGAGATACGCAGTATTTT CASSYSSGGAGDTQYF
NA TRBD2 TRBJ2-1 TRBV5-1 TGCGCCAGCAGCTTGGCGGGGGGGACCTACAATGAGCAGTTCTTC CASSLAGGTYNEQFF
NA TRBD1 TRBJ1-3 TRBV7-9 TGTGCCAGCGCCCCCGGGACAGATGGAAACACCATATATTTT CASAPGTDGNTIYF
NA NA TRBJ2-1 TRBV5-4 TGTGCCAGCAGACCAAGCAGGGGGAGGAGAAATGAGCAGTTCTTC CASRPSRGRRNEQFF
NA TRBD2 TRBJ2-7 TRBV10-1 TGCGCCAGCAGTGAAGGTAGCGGGCTTTACGAGCAGTACTTC CASSEGSGLYEQYF
NA NA TRBJ1-1 TRBV7-9 TGTGCCAGCAGCTCCGTGGGGGGAAACACTGAAGCTTTCTTT CASSSVGGNTEAFF
NA NA TRBJ1-6 TRBV5-6 TGTGCCAGCAGCGCGTCGTTTTCTAATTCCCCCCTCCACTTT CASSASFSNSPLHF
NA TRBD2 TRBJ2-3 TRBV27 TGTGCCAGCTCGCGGGGGGGCGCAGATACGCAGTATTTT CASSRGGADTQYF
NA TRBD2 TRBJ2-1 TRBV5-5 TGTGCCAGCAGCCATGGACTAGCTCAATCATCGGGTGAGCAGTTCTTC CASSHGLAQSSGEQFF
NA TRBD1 TRBJ1-1 TRBV7-3 TGTGCCAGCAGACCGGACAGGGGGCACACTGAAGCTTTCTTT CASRPDRGHTEAFF
once TRBD1 TRBJ1-5 TRBV18 TGTGCCAGCTCGTACGACAGGGGCTCGATTAGCAATCAGCCCCAGCATTTT CASSYDRGSISNQPQHF
NA TRBD1 TRBJ1-6 TRBV7-2 TGTGCCAGCAGCTCGGGAACAGGACAGGGAAATTCACCCCTCCACTTT CASSSGTGQGNSPLHF
NA TRBD1 TRBJ1-4 TRBV14 TGTGCCAGCAGCCAAGAGAACAGGGGGTCCCCTGTTGAAAAACTGTTTTTT CASSQENRGSPVEKLFF
NA TRBD1 TRBJ2-3 TRBV7-2 TGTGCCAGCAGCTTAGTCCCGGGACAGGCGCCAGATACGCAGTATTTT CASSLVPGQAPDTQYF
NA TRBD2 TRBJ2-3 TRBV9 TGTGCCAGCAGCTTTCAGGGACTAGCGGGAGAGGGAGATACGCAGTATTTT CASSFQGLAGEGDTQYF
NA TRBD2 TRBJ2-1 TRBV11-2 TGTGCCAGCAGTGGGAGGGATGAGCAGTTCTTC CASSGRDEQFF
few TRBD1 TRBJ1-1 TRBV29-1 TGCAGCGTTGAAGGTGCCAGGACAGGAGGTTCCATGAACACTGAAGCTTTCTTT CSVEGARTGGSMNTEAFF
NA NA TRBJ2-5 TRBV11-2 TGTGCCAGCAGCTCCCTAGCCCGAGAGACCCAGTACTTC CASSSLARETQYF
NA NA TRBJ1-1 TRBV6-6 TGTGCCAGCAGTTTCCAAGGGGCCACTGAAGCTTTCTTT CASSFQGATEAFF
NA NA TRBJ1-5 TRBV6-5 TGTGCCAGCAGCCCAGGTGAGGGCTGGAATCAGCCCCAGCATTTT CASSPGEGWNQPQHF
NA TRBD2 TRBJ2-3 TRBV12-5 TGTGCTAGTGGTTTGGGCCTAGCGGGGACAGATACGCAGTATTTT CASGLGLAGTDTQYF
NA NA TRBJ2-2 TRBV7-2 TGTGCCAGCAACGTCGGGAAGAACACCGGGGAGCTGTTTTTT CASNVGKNTGELFF
NA NA TRBJ2-5 TRBV5-4 TGTGCCAGCAGCAGCACAGGGAGAGAAGAGACCCAGTACTTC CASSSTGREETQYF
NA TRBD2 TRBJ2-5 TRBV7-3 TGTGCCAGCAGCTTAAATGGGGGAGGGCCTGGAGAGACCCAGTACTTC CASSLNGGGPGETQYF
NA TRBD1 TRBJ1-2 TRBV5-5 TGTGCCAGCAGCTTTCCCGGAGGGGGCGGGGGCTACACCTTC CASSFPGGGGGYTF
NA NA TRBJ2-1 TRBV7-2 TGTGCCAGCAGCTTAGCGGGAGGAGGCAATGAGCAGTTCTTC CASSLAGGGNEQFF
NA NA TRBJ1-1 TRBV11-3 TGTGCCAGCAGCTTAGTAGGGGGTTCCTTAGGTTTCTTT CASSLVGGSLGFF
NA TRBD1 TRBJ1-3 TRBV4-1 TGCGCCAGCAGCCAACAGGGACAGCCTGGAAACACCATATATTTT CASSQQGQPGNTIYF